The 17 T cell receptor beta chains below come from one sample, sequenced in a study of T cells expressing NK-cell markers. TCRdb derives one entry per CDR3 protein from the 5' RACE reads, leaving out DNA. The listing contains roughly 180,000 distinct CDR3 sequences. Sequences were obtained from blood T cells: a sorted CD56 or NKG2C T cell subset, CD4+ or CD8+ T cells, or bulk PBMC T cells (not recorded which). The receptors were gathered from a woman aged 18 to 75 in good health.

CDR3 region: CAISVTIAGGTTDTQYF. The genes are TRBV10-3 and TRBJ2-3; TCRdb designates TRBD2, a call that cannot be tested without DNA. The CDR3 length is 17 residues. Germline V gene sequence: CDR1 ENHRY, CDR2 SYGVKD.

The chain is built from TRBV6-2 or TRBV6-3 and TRBJ2-7; TCRdb's assignment of TRBD1 cannot be checked, as there is no DNA. Germline V gene sequence: CDR1 MNHEY, CDR2 SVGEGT. This CDR3 region has 14 residues. The CDR3 spells CASTQRGGAYEQYF.

The chain combines TRBV3-1 with TRBJ2-7; TCRdb names TRBD2, which stays unverified in the absence of DNA. Germline V lookup: CDR1 LGHDT, CDR2 YNNKEL (reference sequence). This CDR3 has 15 amino acids. CDR3 loop: CASSQMASGEYEQYF.

The genes are TRBV19 and TRBJ2-2; checking the TCRdb D call of TRBD1 is not possible without DNA. The CDR3 totals 15 residues. Germline V gene lookup returns CDR1 LNHDA and CDR2 SQIVND (reference sequence). This CDR3 reads CASSRRGANTGELFF. Together with reference TRBV19 and TRBJ2-2, the CDR3 gives the full variable domain: DGGITQSPKYLFRKEGQNVTLSCEQNLNHDAMYWYRQDPGQGLRLIYYSQIVNDFQKGDIAEGYSVSREKKESFPLTVTSAQKNPTAFYLCASSRRGANTGELFFGEGSRLTVL.

CDR3 in amino acids: CAISNPSGAYNEQFF. The chain employs TRBV10-3 and TRBJ2-1; the TCRdb call, TRBD2, lacks DNA for checking. Germline V gene data show CDR1 as ENHRY and CDR2 as SYGVKD. The CDR3 extends over 15 amino acids.

J is TRBJ2-2 and V is TRBV20-1. Germline lookup yields CDR1 DFQATT and CDR2 SNEGSKA (reference sequence). This CDR3 has 15 residues. This chain's CDR3 is CSARDRSQGTGELFF.

The CDR3 protein is CASSTELGRRESPLHF. The rearrangement links TRBV7-2 to TRBJ1-6. Germline loops: CDR1 SGHTA, CDR2 FQGNSA. The CDR3 spans 16 residues.

The J gene is TRBJ2-5, the V gene TRBV24-1; TCRdb picks TRBD1, but there is no DNA to check that call. Per germline, CDR1 KGHDR and CDR2 SFDVKD. The CDR3 has 16 amino acids. CDR3 protein: CATSDFRGNSQETQYF.

The V gene is TRBV6-1, the J gene TRBJ1-6. This CDR3 is built from 15 residues. The germline CDR1 and CDR2 sequences are MNHNS and SASEGT. CDR3 sequence reads: CASRADLTDNSPLHF.

This chain uses TRBV5-1 with TRBJ2-3; there is no DNA to check the TCRdb D call of TRBD1. Per germline, CDR1 SGHRS and CDR2 YFSETQ. The CDR3 has 16 amino acids. CDR3 loop: CASSPGTGPGTDTQYF.

The chain joins TRBV20-1 to TRBJ1-6; TCRdb reports TRBD1, a call that lacks DNA to check it against. CDR1 and CDR2 from the germline V gene are DFQATT and SNEGSKA (reference sequence). The length of the CDR3 is 15 residues. This chain's CDR3 is CSARAVDSSHSPLHF.

The gene calls are TRBV20-1 and TRBJ1-5. The V gene's germline CDR1 is DFQATT and CDR2 SNEGSKA (reference sequence). The CDR3 sequence is 14 residues long. The CDR3 sequence: CSAKLGISGQPQHF.

The chain carries TRBV18 and TRBJ2-7; as DNA is missing, the TRBD2 call by TCRdb cannot be tested. CDR3 size: 16 residues. CDR1 and CDR2 (germline): KGHSH, LQKENI. This CDR3 is CASSPRRDRSSYEQYF.

The chain uses TRBV20-1 and TRBJ1-4. Germline lookup yields CDR1 DFQATT and CDR2 SNEGSKA (reference sequence). This CDR3 comprises 14 residues. The CDR3 protein is CSARDGRVGEKLFF.

The CDR3 region is CAWTPVGTDTQYF. The chain is built from TRBV30 and TRBJ2-3; TCRdb calls TRBD1, which cannot be checked without DNA. This CDR3 is built from 13 residues. The germline V gene encodes CDR1 GTSNPN and CDR2 SVGIG (reference sequence).

The chain combines TRBV10-3 with TRBJ2-7; TCRdb's D call of TRBD1 is untestable without DNA. Germline loops: CDR1 ENHRY, CDR2 SYGVKD. The CDR3 runs to 14 residues. The CDR3 sequence is CAISADRVAYEQYF.

The V gene is TRBV7-8, the J gene TRBJ1-4; the D gene TCRdb calls, TRBD1, cannot be checked with no DNA. The CDR3 has 16 residues. Germline-derived CDR1 and CDR2 are SGHVS and FQNEAQ. This CDR3 is CASSPRTALGVEKLFF.